Listed below are T cell receptor beta chains from one sample, sequenced in a study of T cells in Graves' hyperthyroidism and ophthalmopathy. MiXCR was run by TCRdb on the multiplex PCR reads, yielding one entry per CDR3 protein. The sample consists of roughly 400,000 distinct CDR3 sequences, around 25% of them appearing once. The sequencing sample was made of blood. These receptors originate from a man aged 50 to 59 with Graves' hyperthyroidism. CDR3s include the opening cysteine and the closing phenylalanine or tryptophan. A D gene is named only where the DNA matches it firmly. Only part of the rows carry a size: once, few, many, or a class if the clone is expanded.

V gene	J gene	clone size	D gene	CDR3 protein	CDR3 DNA
TRBV11-3	TRBJ2-3	many	-	CASSRTTDTQYF	TGTGCCAGCAGCCGTACGACAGATACGCAGTATTTT
TRBV7-2	TRBJ2-5	many	TRBD2	CASSRDYSQETQYF	TGTGCCAGCAGCCGGGACTACAGCCAAGAGACCCAGTACTTC
TRBV12-3/TRBV12-4	TRBJ2-4	-	-	CASSLTGPKNIQYF	TGTGCCAGCAGTTTAACGGGGCCTAAAAACATTCAGTACTTC
TRBV27	TRBJ2-7	many	TRBD2	CASSLGTNYEQYF	TGTGCCAGCAGCCTGGGGACTAACTACGAGCAGTACTTC
TRBV11-2	TRBJ2-5	once	-	CACSASGQGETQYF	TGTGCCTGCAGCGCTTCGGGGCAAGGAGAGACCCAGTACTTC
TRBV27	TRBJ2-7	few	TRBD2	CASSRDYEAYEQYF	TGTGCCAGCAGTAGGGACTATGAGGCCTACGAGCAGTACTTC
TRBV12-3/TRBV12-4	TRBJ2-5	-	TRBD1	CASRPRDRINGETQYF	TGTGCCAGCAGGCCCCGGGACAGGATTAATGGGGAGACCCAGTACTTC
TRBV5-1	TRBJ2-1	few	TRBD2	CASSLSGTSGHNEQFF	TGCGCCAGCAGCTTGTCCGGGACTAGCGGGCACAATGAGCAGTTCTTC
TRBV4-1	TRBJ2-3	few	TRBD2	CASSQDRRLAGGTDTQYF	TGCGCCAGCAGCCAAGATCGGAGACTAGCGGGAGGCACAGATACGCAGTATTTT
TRBV2	TRBJ2-5	many	-	CASTGRARSQYF	TGTGCCAGCACCGGGCGGGCCCGATCCCAGTACTTC
TRBV18	TRBJ1-1	many	-	CASSPRAGNTEAFF	TGTGCCAGCTCACCACGGGCTGGGAACACTGAAGCTTTCTTT
TRBV18	TRBJ2-7	few	TRBD2	CASSTEGLAGEEQYF	TGTGCCAGCTCAACCGAAGGACTAGCGGGAGAAGAGCAGTACTTC
TRBV7-9	TRBJ2-7	few	TRBD1	CASSQRQGALGEQYF	TGTGCCAGCAGCCAGCGACAGGGGGCTTTGGGTGAGCAGTACTTC
TRBV3-1	TRBJ2-4	many	TRBD2	CASSPGLAGGPGYIQYF	TGTGCCAGCAGCCCCGGACTAGCGGGAGGGCCGGGTTACATTCAGTACTTC
TRBV15	TRBJ1-1	-	-	CATSKEPTGAFF	TGTGCCACCAGCAAAGAGCCAACTGGAGCTTTCTTT
TRBV6-1	TRBJ2-2	few	TRBD1	CASRDPGTGAGELFF	TGTGCCAGCAGGGATCCCGGGACAGGGGCCGGGGAGCTGTTTTTT
TRBV6-1	TRBJ2-6	once	TRBD1	CTSRRPGTGVSGANVLTF	TGTACCAGCAGGCGACCAGGGACAGGGGTTTCTGGGGCCAACGTCCTGACTTTC
TRBV6-1	TRBJ1-2	-	-	CASSVSAGVYGYTF	TGTGCCAGCAGTGTCTCGGCAGGGGTATATGGCTACACCTTC
TRBV6-1	TRBJ1-1	few	-	CASSEIGAGGAFF	TGTGCCAGCAGTGAAATAGGGGCCGGGGGAGCTTTCTTT
TRBV27	TRBJ2-7	-	-	CASRGHQNNYEQYF	TGTGCCAGCAGGGGGCACCAGAACAACTACGAGCAGTACTTC
TRBV30	TRBJ2-3	-	TRBD2	CAWNSGRHTDTQYF	TGTGCCTGGAATAGCGGGCGTCACACAGATACGCAGTATTTT
TRBV5-1	TRBJ2-3	few	-	CASSLGGLLSTDTQYF	TGCGCCAGCAGCTTGGGCGGACTTCTTAGCACAGATACGCAGTATTTT
TRBV29-1	TRBJ2-3	few	-	CSVGEDTQYF	TGCAGCGTTGGGGAGGATACGCAGTATTTT
TRBV19	TRBJ2-1	-	-	CASRGGVGHVEQFF	TGTGCCAGTCGAGGGGGGGTAGGACATGTTGAGCAGTTCTTC
TRBV2	TRBJ1-4	-	-	CASSRRSGDEKLFF	TGTGCCAGCAGTCGGCGGAGCGGAGATGAAAAACTGTTTTTT
TRBV29-1	TRBJ2-2	few	-	CSVPGRLTGELFF	TGCAGCGTTCCAGGGCGGTTAACCGGGGAGCTGTTTTTT
TRBV6-1	TRBJ2-3	many	TRBD1	CASSLQGASPDTQYF	TGTGCCAGCAGTCTACAGGGGGCCTCTCCAGATACGCAGTATTTT
TRBV28	TRBJ2-7	-	-	CVSLDRNIYEQYF	TGTGTCAGCTTGGACCGAAACATCTACGAGCAGTACTTC
TRBV7-6	TRBJ2-3	many	-	CASSLNPSGGTDTQYF	TGTGCCAGCAGCTTAAATCCGAGCGGTGGCACAGATACGCAGTATTTT
TRBV9	TRBJ2-1	-	-	CASSVRQYNEQFF	TGTGCCAGCAGCGTCCGACAGTACAATGAGCAGTTCTTC
TRBV11-2	TRBJ1-2	few	TRBD1	CASSLAGQTVYGYTF	TGTGCCAGCAGCTTAGCGGGACAGACAGTCTATGGCTACACCTTC
TRBV24-1	TRBJ1-4	-	TRBD1	CATSDGTAATNEKLFF	TGTGCCACCAGTGATGGGACAGCCGCAACTAATGAAAAACTGTTTTTT